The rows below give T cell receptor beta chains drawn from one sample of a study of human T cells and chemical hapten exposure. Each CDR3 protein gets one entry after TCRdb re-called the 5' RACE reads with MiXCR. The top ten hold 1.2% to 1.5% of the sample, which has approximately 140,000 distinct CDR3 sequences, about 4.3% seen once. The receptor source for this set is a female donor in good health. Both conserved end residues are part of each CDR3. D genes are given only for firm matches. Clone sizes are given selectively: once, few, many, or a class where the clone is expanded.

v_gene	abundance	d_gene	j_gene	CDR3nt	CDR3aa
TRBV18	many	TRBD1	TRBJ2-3	TGTGCCAGCTCACTCACCGACAGGGTCACAGATACGCAGTATTTT	CASSLTDRVTDTQYF
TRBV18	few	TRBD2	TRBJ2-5	TGTGCCAGCTCACCATCACTAGCGGGGGGCCAAGAGACCCAGTACTTC	CASSPSLAGGQETQYF
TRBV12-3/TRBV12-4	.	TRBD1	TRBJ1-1	TGTGCCAGCAGTTCACTTGGACAGGGGAAAGCTTTCTTT	CASSSLGQGKAFF
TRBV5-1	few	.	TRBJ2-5	TGCGCCAGCAGCCCGATGACAGGAAGGGAGACCCAGTACTTC	CASSPMTGRETQYF
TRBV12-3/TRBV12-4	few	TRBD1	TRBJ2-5	TGTGCCAGCCGACAGGGAATCAAAGAGACCCAGTACTTC	CASRQGIKETQYF
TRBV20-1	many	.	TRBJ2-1	TGCAGTGCTAGAGACTCCCGGGACTTCTCAATCTACAATGAGCAGTTCTTC	CSARDSRDFSIYNEQFF
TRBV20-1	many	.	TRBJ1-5	TGCAGTGCTATACGCCGGCGGGGGCGCTCTGGTCAGCCCCAGCATTTT	CSAIRRRGRSGQPQHF
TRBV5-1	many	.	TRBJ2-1	TGCGCCAGCAGCTTAACCGGGACAAATACCTACAATGAGCAGTTCTTC	CASSLTGTNTYNEQFF
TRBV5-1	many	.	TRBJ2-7	TGCGCCAGCAGCCCTACTCGGGGGGCAACCCCCTACGAGCAGTACTTC	CASSPTRGATPYEQYF
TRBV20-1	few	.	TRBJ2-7	TGCAGTGCTGGACTTCTACTCTACGAGCAGTACTTC	CSAGLLLYEQYF
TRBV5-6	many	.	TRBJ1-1	TGTGCCAGCAGCCGGGGAACGAACACTGAAGCTTTCTTT	CASSRGTNTEAFF
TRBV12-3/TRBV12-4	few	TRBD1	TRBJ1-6	TGTGCCAGCAGGGCGGCCGGGACAGGGACTTCACCCCTCCACTTT	CASRAAGTGTSPLHF
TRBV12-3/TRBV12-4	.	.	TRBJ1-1	TGTGCCAGCAGTTTTCGACAGAGTAACACTGAAGCTTTCTTT	CASSFRQSNTEAFF
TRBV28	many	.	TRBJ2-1	TGTGCCAGCAGTTTAGTGGGCCTGGGGAATGAGCAGTTCTTC	CASSLVGLGNEQFF
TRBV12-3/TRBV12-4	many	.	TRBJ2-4	TGTGCCAGCGGGTCAGACGACAAAAACATTCAGTACTTC	CASGSDDKNIQYF
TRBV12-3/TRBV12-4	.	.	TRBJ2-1	TGTGCCAGCAGTTTTAGACGTTCACGAACCGGGGGGCGAACCTACAATGAGCAGTTCTTC	CASSFRRSRTGGRTYNEQFF
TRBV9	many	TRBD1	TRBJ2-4	TGTGCCAGCAGCGTAGGCAGACAGGGCAAAAACATTCAGTACTTC	CASSVGRQGKNIQYF
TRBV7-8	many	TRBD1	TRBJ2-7	TGTGCCAGCAGCTTAGGTCGGGACAGGGGGTATAGGGAGCAGTACTTC	CASSLGRDRGYREQYF
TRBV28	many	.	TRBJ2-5	TGTGCCAGCATCACCGAAACCGGGGAGACCCAGTACTTC	CASITETGETQYF
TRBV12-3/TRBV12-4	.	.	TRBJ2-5	TGTGCCAGCAATCAAGGGGCAGGACAAGAGACCCAGTACTTC	CASNQGAGQETQYF
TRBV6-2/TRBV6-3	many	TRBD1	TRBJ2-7	TGTGCCAGCGCTGGTCCAGGACAGGGCGCCTACGAGCAGTACTTC	CASAGPGQGAYEQYF
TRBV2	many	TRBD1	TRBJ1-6	TGTGCCAGCAGGGCTGGACAGGGGGCACATTCACCCCTCCACTTT	CASRAGQGAHSPLHF
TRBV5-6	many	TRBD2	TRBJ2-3	TGTGCCAGCAGCTTGCTAGCGGGATCGGCAGATACGCAGTATTTT	CASSLLAGSADTQYF